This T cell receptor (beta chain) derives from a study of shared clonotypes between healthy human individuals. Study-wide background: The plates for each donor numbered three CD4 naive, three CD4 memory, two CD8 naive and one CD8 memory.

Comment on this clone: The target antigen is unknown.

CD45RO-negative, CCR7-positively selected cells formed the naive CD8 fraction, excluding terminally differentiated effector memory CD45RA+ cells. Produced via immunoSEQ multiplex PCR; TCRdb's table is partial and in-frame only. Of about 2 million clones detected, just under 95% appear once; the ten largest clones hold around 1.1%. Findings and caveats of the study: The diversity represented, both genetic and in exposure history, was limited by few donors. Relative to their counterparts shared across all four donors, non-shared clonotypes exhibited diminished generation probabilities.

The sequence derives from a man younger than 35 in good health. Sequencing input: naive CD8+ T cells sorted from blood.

The CDR3 DNA sequence: TGTGCCAGCACTCCAGGGTCCGCATGGGGTGAGCAGTTCTTC. Translated: CASTPGSAWGEQFF. This chain uses TRBV2 with TRBJ2-1; possible D gene TRBD1, 5 bases. Germline-derived CDR1 and CDR2 are SNHLY and FYNNEI. Trimming shortened V by 7 bases and J by 9 bases, and 19 bases separated the two germline ends. The CDR3 is 14 residues long.